This paragraph reports one T cell receptor beta chain. Its matching antigen is unknown. The data were produced by immunoSEQ multiplex PCR, yet TCRdb's version contains in-frame clones alone and is incomplete. Of under 8,500 clones listed, around 77% were seen once; the top ten hold just under 7.5%. From germline, CDR1 is SGHNT and CDR2 YYREEE (reference sequence). After removal of 4 bases from V and 3 bases from J, the junction contained 3 bases not matched to a gene. The CDR3 has 15 residues. This sample stems from a study of PD-1 blockade in classical Hodgkin lymphoma. Background on the study: Intravenous delivery of nivolumab at 3 mg/kg to patients occurred every 2 weeks. General observations from the study: Why repertoires differed is undefined; disease activity or prior therapy possibly contributed.

Autologous stem cell transplantation was followed by relapse in every patient, and brentuximab vedotin exposure varied. Thawed PBMCs yielded CD4+ T cells through magnetic negative selection. Best overall response was complete response, partial response or progressive disease in these relapsed/refractory classical Hodgkin lymphoma patients. This TCR came from a human donor with classical Hodgkin lymphoma. The J gene is TRBJ2-7, the V gene TRBV5-4, with 14 nucleotides matching TRBD2. The specimen was CD4+ T cells from blood, collected at baseline. The DNA for the CDR3 is TGTGCCAGCAGCCCAGGGACTAGCGGGGGCTACGAGCAGTACTTC. Encoded protein: CASSPGTSGGYEQYF.